Each of the 27 T cell receptor beta chains below was sequenced from the same sample in a study of Tregs in tolerant kidney transplant recipients (dated 2019 in TCRdb). Libraries were built with the immunoSEQ multiplex PCR assay. TCRdb took this table from immuneACCESS and kept in-frame rearrangements with V and J called. Such tables lack part of the clones; where checked against another copy, unresolved V genes explain under half of the gap, and the rest is unexplained. This sample lists about 240,000 clones; about 86% were detected once. The ten largest account for roughly 0.67% of the sample. Material: CD4+ T cells from blood. The receptors originated from a human donor in good health.

The chain recombines TRBV21-1 with TRBJ1-2. TRBV21-1 is a known pseudogene. CDR3 length equals 11 residues. This CDR3 is CASSKVGGYTF. The DNA for the CDR3 is TGTGCCAGCAGCAAAGTAGGTGGCTACACCTTC.

This clone has more than one count but fewer than ten. The chain joins TRBV16 to TRBJ1-1; D gene uncertain. This CDR3 region has 15 residues. Germline values: CDR1 KGHSY, CDR2 FQNENV. Trimming pared 1 base from V and 2 bases from J, leaving 11 bases between. The CDR3 sequence is CASSQFEEGNTEAFF. Written as DNA, the CDR3 is TGTGCCAGCAGCCAATTTGAGGAAGGCAACACTGAAGCTTTCTTT.

The rearrangement uses TRBV30 and TRBJ1-6; D ambiguous. The germline gives CDR1 GTSNPN, CDR2 SVGIG (reference sequence). V was clipped by 0 bases and J by 10 bases, with 13 bases between them. The CDR3 extends over 14 amino acids. The CDR3 region has the DNA TGTGCCTGGAGTGTACGTGGGGTTGCCTCACCCCTCCACTTT. Translating gives CAWSVRGVASPLHF.

The CDR3 sequence: CASSPSGTGLSPLHF. In DNA, the CDR3 is TGTGCCAGCAGCCCCTCCGGGACAGGTCTTTCACCCCTCCACTTT. The J gene is TRBJ1-6, the V gene TRBV5-6; TRBD1 aligns across 8 bases. This CDR3 is 15 amino acids long. Losses at the gene ends were 4 bases for V and 9 bases for J; bases not matched to a gene: 9. The germline CDR1 and CDR2 sequences are SGHDT and YYEEEE. The variable domain in full, with the rest retrieved from reference TRBV5-6 and TRBJ1-6, is DAGVTQSPTHLIKTRGQQVTLRCSPKSGHDTVSWYQQALGQGPQFIFQYYEEEERQRGNFPDRFSGHQFPNYSSELNVNALLLGDSALYLCASSPSGTGLSPLHFGNGTRLTVT.

This chain uses TRBV6-5 with TRBJ1-2; 9 bases fit TRBD1. There are 14 residues in the CDR3. V shed 6 bases, J shed 3 bases, and the junction held 5 bases outside the gene matches. Per germline, CDR1 MNHEY and CDR2 SVGAGI. The CDR3 bases are TGTGCCAGCAGAACCCGGACAGGGGACTATGGCTACACCTTC. Amino acids: CASRTRTGDYGYTF.

The V and J genes are TRBV6-6 and TRBJ2-1, with 8 bases matching TRBD2. Germline-derived CDR1 and CDR2 are MNHNY and SVGAGI (reference sequence). V was pared by 5 bases and J by 10 bases, with 4 bases of the junction left unmatched. The CDR3 runs to 12 residues. DNA for the CDR3: TGTGCCAGCAGTCAACTAGCGGCAGAGCAGTTCTTC. It codes for CASSQLAAEQFF.

This clone is a singleton in its sample. V is TRBV9 and J is TRBJ2-1; no reliable D call. Germline values: CDR1 SGDLS, CDR2 YYNGEE. V lost 0 bases and J lost 4, with 11 bases in between. CDR3 length: 15 residues. The CDR3 reads CASSVGRAMYNEQFF. The CDR3 DNA sequence: TGTGCCAGCAGCGTAGGCCGCGCTATGTACAATGAGCAGTTCTTC.

This clone was observed a handful of times. The rearrangement uses TRBV6-5 and TRBJ2-5; 7 nucleotides match TRBD1. With 2 bases clipped from V and 7 bases from J, the junction kept 7 bases outside the gene matches. CDR1 is MNHEY, CDR2 SVGAGI, per germline. The CDR3 runs 14 residues. The CDR3 spells CASSYDRAVGTQYF. CDR3 bases: TGTGCCAGCAGTTACGACAGGGCCGTAGGGACCCAGTACTTC.

The V gene is TRBV11-2, the J gene TRBJ2-1; perhaps TRBD1 as D (6 bases). There are 15 residues in the CDR3. Trimming took off 6 bases at V and 3 bases at J, with 15 bases between the two ends. Germline V lookup: CDR1 SGHAT, CDR2 FQNNGV. The CDR3 spells CASSHRRGSYNEQFF. CDR3 coding DNA: TGTGCCAGCAGTCACCGCAGGGGCAGCTACAATGAGCAGTTCTTC.

This clone came up once. The rearrangement joins TRBV11-2 to TRBJ1-5; perhaps TRBD1 as D (6 bases). The CDR3 spans 14 residues. V lost 6 bases to trimming and J lost 0 bases, with 9 bases between them. In germline, CDR1 is SGHAT, CDR2 FQNNGV. CDR3 DNA sequence: TGTGCCAGCAGGTCGACAGGTAGCAATCAGCCCCAGCATTTT. Translating gives CASRSTGSNQPQHF. The full variable domain, in which reference TRBV11-2 and TRBJ1-5 provide the parts outside the CDR3, is EAGVAQSPRYKIIEKRQSVAFWCNPISGHATLYWYQQILGQGPKLLIQFQNNGVVDDSQLPKDRFSAERLKGVDSTLKIQPAKLEDSAVYLCASRSTGSNQPQHFGDGTRLSIL.

This sequence joins TRBV30 and TRBJ2-7; D is possibly TRBD1 (6 bases). The CDR3 extends over 13 amino acids. Trimming left V 4 bases short and J 2 bases short, with 12 bases between. CDR1 is GTSNPN, CDR2 SVGIG, per germline (reference sequence). Written as DNA, the CDR3 is TGTGCCTGGAATGACAGGTTGGCCTACGAGCAGTACTTC. It translates to CAWNDRLAYEQYF.

J is TRBJ1-1 and V is TRBV6-5; D not certain. Germline loops: CDR1 MNHEY, CDR2 SVGAGI. V was clipped by 6 bases and J by 0 bases, with 5 bases between them. This CDR3 comprises 12 residues. DNA for the CDR3: TGTGCCAGCAGCGTCCTGAACACTGAAGCTTTCTTT. Amino acids: CASSVLNTEAFF.

The rearrangement joins TRBV11-3 to TRBJ2-7; D possibly matches TRBD1 or TRBD2 (5 bases each). The germline V and J ends were trimmed by 4 bases and 2 bases, with 21 bases remaining between them. This CDR3 comprises 17 residues. Germline V gene data show CDR1 as SGHNT and CDR2 as YENEEA. The CDR3 DNA follows: TGTGCCAGCAGCTGGTGGCATCCCCGGGACGGACCCTACGAGCAGTACTTC. Amino acids: CASSWWHPRDGPYEQYF. The full variable domain, completed using reference TRBV11-3 and TRBJ2-7, is EAGVVQSPRYKIIEKKQPVAFWCNPISGHNTLYWYLQNLGQGPELLIRYENEEAVDDSQLPKDRFSAERLKGVDSTLKIQPAELGDSAVYLCASSWWHPRDGPYEQYFGPGTRLTVT.

This chain uses TRBV6-5 with TRBJ2-7; 11 bases are shared with TRBD1. This CDR3 spans 14 amino acids. After removal of 5 bases from V and 4 bases from J, the junction contained 4 bases not matched to a gene. Germline CDR1 MNHEY, CDR2 SVGAGI. CDR3 region: CASSADRGRYEQYF. CDR3 DNA sequence: TGTGCCAGCAGTGCGGACAGGGGGCGTTACGAGCAGTACTTC.

V usage is TRBV14 and J usage is TRBJ1-4; D gene ambiguous. There are 14 residues in the CDR3. Germline CDR1 SGHDN, CDR2 FVKESK. The V end was cut by 2 bases, the J end by 0 bases, with 4 bases between. This CDR3 is CASSQWTTNEKLFF. The CDR3 region has the DNA TGTGCCAGCAGCCAATGGACAACTAATGAAAAACTGTTTTTT.

The chain is built from TRBV27 and TRBJ2-7; TRBD1 agrees at 8 bases. The ends lost 6 bases at V and 8 bases at J; junction bases unmatched: 12. This CDR3 spans 14 amino acids. Germline CDR1 is MNHEY and CDR2 is SMNVEV (reference sequence). CDR3 residues: CASRDRGRESQQYF. The CDR3 nucleotides are TGTGCCAGCAGAGACAGGGGACGGGAATCTCAGCAGTACTTC.

J is TRBJ2-5 and V is TRBV10-3, with TRBD2 matching over 11 bases. Losses at the gene ends were 0 bases for V and 3 bases for J; bases not matched to a gene: 3. Germline CDR1 and CDR2: ENHRY and SYGVKD. The CDR3 covers 16 residues. CDR3 sequence (DNA): TGTGCCATCAGTGAGTCGACTAGCGGGGAAAAAGAGACCCAGTACTTC. Translating it yields CAISESTSGEKETQYF.

This chain's CDR3 is CASIRGGQNTEAFF. The CDR3 bases are TGCGCCAGCATCCGTGGGGGGCAGAACACTGAAGCTTTCTTT. This chain links TRBV5-1 with TRBJ1-1; perhaps TRBD1 as D (6 bases). This CDR3 region has 14 residues. Germline CDR1 SGHRS, CDR2 YFSETQ. V gave up 6 bases and J gave up 1 base, with 13 bases separating them.

This clone was observed a few times. The chain recombines TRBV6-1 with TRBJ2-7, with 10 positions matching TRBD2. CDR1 is MNHNS, CDR2 SASEGT, per germline. The CDR3 spans 14 residues. V lost 10 bases, J lost 6 bases, and 12 bases stayed unmatched. CDR3 amino acids: CATLPMVAGGEQYF. CDR3 coding DNA: TGTGCCACCCTCCCGATGGTAGCGGGAGGCGAGCAGTACTTC.

The genes are TRBV7-2 and TRBJ2-1; 7 nucleotides align to TRBD2. This CDR3 is 17 amino acids long. Germline lookup yields CDR1 SGHTA and CDR2 FQGNSA. Trimming at V came to 4 bases and at J to 4 bases, leaving 13 bases not matched to a gene. CDR3 sequence reads: CASSSQTSRRHYNEQFF. In nucleotides, the CDR3 is TGTGCCAGCAGCTCTCAGACTAGCCGACGACATTACAATGAGCAGTTCTTC.

As concerns this clone: Other DNA sequences within the sample encode an identical CDR3. CDR3 sequence: CSARQGYNSPLHF. The CDR3 DNA sequence: TGCAGCGCCCGACAGGGATATAATTCACCCCTCCACTTT. The chain uses TRBV29-1 and TRBJ1-6, with 7 bases that match TRBD1. The CDR3 has 13 residues. The trim removed 7 bases at V and 4 bases at J, leaving 4 bases unmatched. CDR1 SQVTM and CDR2 ANQGSEA come from the germline V gene.

The chain carries TRBV5-8 and TRBJ2-7, with D uncertain. Trimming left V 1 base short and J 2 bases short, with 16 bases between. The CDR3 sequence is 16 residues long. Looked up from germline, CDR1 is SGHTS and CDR2 is YDEGEE. The CDR3 protein is CASSLQLTGSPYEQYF. CDR3 DNA sequence: TGTGCCAGCAGCTTGCAATTAACGGGTTCCCCCTACGAGCAGTACTTC.

V gene TRBV7-8 combines with J gene TRBJ2-1, with 8 positions matching TRBD2. The CDR3 has 15 amino acids. Trimming removed 7 bases from V and 7 bases from J; junction bases left unmatched: 12. Germline assignment: CDR1 SGHVS and CDR2 FQNEAQ. Written as DNA, the CDR3 is TGTGCCAGCATAGCCAGCGGGAGTTTCCTTAATGAGCAGTTCTTC. Amino acids: CASIASGSFLNEQFF.

V is TRBV18 and J is TRBJ2-1; 7 positions agree with TRBD1. Germline assignment: CDR1 KGHSH and CDR2 LQKENI. The CDR3 is 17 amino acids. The junction had 8 bases not matched to a gene; V was cut back by 3 bases and J by 0 bases. The CDR3 spells CASSPQGQRSSYNEQFF. The CDR3 DNA is TGTGCCAGCTCACCGCAGGGACAGCGGAGCTCCTACAATGAGCAGTTCTTC. Filled out from reference TRBV18 and TRBJ2-1, the complete variable domain reads NAGVMQNPRHLVRRRGQEARLRCSPMKGHSHVYWYRQLPEEGLKFMVYLQKENIIDESGMPKERFSAEFPKEGPSILRIQQVVRGDSAAYFCASSPQGQRSSYNEQFFGPGTRLTVL.

The gene calls are TRBV9 and TRBJ2-3, with 8 bases matching TRBD1. There are 17 residues in the CDR3. Looked up from germline, CDR1 is SGDLS and CDR2 is YYNGEE. The ends lost 4 bases at V and 4 bases at J; junction bases unmatched: 14. CDR3 loop: CASSIHSGTGSPDTQYF. CDR3 sequence (DNA): TGTGCCAGCAGCATCCACTCCGGGACAGGTAGCCCAGATACGCAGTATTTT.

This chain links TRBV5-1 with TRBJ1-4; D unclear. This CDR3 region has 14 residues. Looked up from germline, CDR1 is SGHRS and CDR2 is YFSETQ. V lost 4 bases and J 4 bases, leaving 11 bases between the germline ends. CDR3 residues: CASSLRRGNEKLFF. CDR3 sequence (DNA): TGCGCCAGCAGCCTAAGACGGGGTAATGAAAAACTGTTTTTT.

This clone was observed a handful of times. This rearrangement joins TRBV5-4 to TRBJ2-1; D unresolved. The CDR3 is made up of 11 amino acids. The germline V and J ends were trimmed by 1 base and 6 bases, with 2 bases remaining between them. Germline V gene data show CDR1 as SGHNT and CDR2 as YYREEE (reference sequence). The CDR3 region is CASSLLNEQFF. In nucleotides, the CDR3 is TGTGCCAGCAGCTTGCTCAATGAGCAGTTCTTC.